This T cell receptor beta chain was identified in a study of cytomegalovirus exposure and HLA in healthy donors. Study-wide context: An early release of data contained tens of millions of unique TCRs, which came from HLA-typed donors. Caucasian-associated ancestry cluster membership applied to just over 80% of 398 genotyped donors. Study-wide findings and caveats: Later work showed greater clonal expansion in HLA-associated TCR beta chains than in equally common others. As a later analysis showed, a missense DCLRE1C variant was linked to trimming of TCR beta V- and J-genes.

The CDR3 sequence is 13 residues long. Trimming shortened V by 6 bases and J by 1 base, and 9 bases separated the two germline ends. From germline, CDR1 is KGHSH and CDR2 LQKENI. Researchers ran the PCR with 60 Vbeta and 13 Jbeta primers. Measured with immunoSEQ multiplex PCR; TCRdb has only the in-frame clones, and not every one. The sample holds 150,000 to 200,000 clones, under 80% seen once. Turning to this clone: Its matching antigen is unknown.

This chain connects TRBV18 to TRBJ1-1; the D is unclear. The TCR comes from a female donor in good health and CMV-seronegative. The specimen sequenced was PBMCs. CDR3 amino acids: CASSPTQNTEAFF. The CDR3 DNA is TGTGCCAGCTCCCCGACACAGAACACTGAAGCTTTCTTT.